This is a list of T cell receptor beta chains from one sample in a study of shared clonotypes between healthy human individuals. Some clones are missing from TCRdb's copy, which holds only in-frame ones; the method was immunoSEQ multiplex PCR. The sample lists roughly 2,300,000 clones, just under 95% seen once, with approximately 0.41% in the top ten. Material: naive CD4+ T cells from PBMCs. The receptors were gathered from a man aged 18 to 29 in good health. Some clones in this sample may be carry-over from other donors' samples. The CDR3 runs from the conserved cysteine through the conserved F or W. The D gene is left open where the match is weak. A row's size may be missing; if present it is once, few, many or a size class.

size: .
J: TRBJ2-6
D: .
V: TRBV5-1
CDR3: CASSLIGLGANVLTF
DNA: TGCGCCAGCAGCTTGATAGGGCTCGGGGCCAACGTCCTGACTTTC

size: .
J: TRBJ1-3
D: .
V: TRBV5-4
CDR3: CASSLAGSGNTIYF
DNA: TGTGCCAGCAGCTTGGCAGGGTCTGGAAACACCATATATTTT

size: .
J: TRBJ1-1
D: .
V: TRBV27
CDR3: CASSFRGGTEAFF
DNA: TGTGCCAGCAGTTTCCGGGGGGGCACTGAAGCTTTCTTT

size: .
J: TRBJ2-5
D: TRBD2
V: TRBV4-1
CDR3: CASSDRLAGGPQTQYF
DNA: TGCGCCAGCAGCGACAGACTAGCGGGAGGGCCGCAGACCCAGTACTTC

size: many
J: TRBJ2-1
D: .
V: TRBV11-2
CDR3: CASSLLGTPGEQFF
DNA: TGTGCCAGCAGCTTATTAGGTACCCCAGGTGAGCAGTTCTTC

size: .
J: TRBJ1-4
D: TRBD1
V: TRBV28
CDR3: CASSPGTGYEKLFF
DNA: TGTGCCAGCAGTCCCGGGACAGGGTATGAAAAACTGTTTTTT

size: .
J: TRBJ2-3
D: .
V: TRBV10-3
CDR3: CAINPGLLSTDTQYF
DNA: TGTGCCATCAACCCCGGACTACTATCCACAGATACGCAGTATTTT

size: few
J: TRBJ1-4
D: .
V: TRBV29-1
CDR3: CSVSSGGEKLFF
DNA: TGCAGCGTGTCAAGCGGGGGTGAAAAACTGTTTTTT

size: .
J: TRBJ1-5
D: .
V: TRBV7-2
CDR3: CASSQGSQYQPQHF
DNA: TGTGCCAGCAGCCAGGGATCACAATACCAGCCCCAGCATTTT

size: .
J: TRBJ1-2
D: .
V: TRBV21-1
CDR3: CASSKAPLTGNYGYTF
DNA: TGTGCCAGCAGCAAAGCCCCATTGACAGGGAACTATGGCTACACCTTC

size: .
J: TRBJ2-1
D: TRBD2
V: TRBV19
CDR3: CASSRTSGLLEQFF
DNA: TGTGCCAGTAGTCGGACTAGCGGGCTTCTTGAGCAGTTCTTC

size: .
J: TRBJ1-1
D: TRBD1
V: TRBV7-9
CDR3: CASSWDSPPEAFF
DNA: TGTGCCAGCAGCTGGGACAGCCCCCCCGAAGCTTTCTTT

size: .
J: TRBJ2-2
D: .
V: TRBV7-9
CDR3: CASSLVIRGTGELFF
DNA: TGTGCCAGCAGCTTAGTAATACGGGGCACCGGGGAGCTGTTTTTT

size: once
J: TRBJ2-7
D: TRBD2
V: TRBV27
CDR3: CASSLSSAGRGYEQYF
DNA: TGTGCCAGCAGTTTATCGTCGGCGGGGAGGGGTTACGAGCAGTACTTC

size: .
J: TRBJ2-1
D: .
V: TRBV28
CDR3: CASSLSRPVEQFF
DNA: TGTGCCAGCAGTTTATCCCGTCCGGTCGAGCAGTTCTTC

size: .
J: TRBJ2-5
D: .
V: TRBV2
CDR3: CASSEALPEETQYF
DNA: TGTGCCAGCAGTGAAGCGCTTCCAGAGGAGACCCAGTACTTC

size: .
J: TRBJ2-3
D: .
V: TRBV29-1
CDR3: CSVVEVLSTDTQYF
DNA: TGCAGCGTTGTGGAAGTCCTTAGCACAGATACGCAGTATTTT

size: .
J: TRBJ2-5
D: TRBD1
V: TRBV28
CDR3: CASSETGGSETQYF
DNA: TGTGCCAGCAGTGAGACAGGGGGCTCAGAGACCCAGTACTTC

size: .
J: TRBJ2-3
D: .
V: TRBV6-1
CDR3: CAGALGGPTDTQYF
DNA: TGTGCCGGGGCTCTGGGCGGGCCCACAGATACGCAGTATTTT

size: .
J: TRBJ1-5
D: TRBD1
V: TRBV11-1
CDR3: CASSQGTGPNQPQHF
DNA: TGTGCCAGCAGCCAAGGGACAGGGCCAAATCAGCCCCAGCATTTT

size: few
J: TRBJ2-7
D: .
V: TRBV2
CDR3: CASSEYEQYF
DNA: TGTGCCAGCAGTGAATACGAGCAGTACTTC